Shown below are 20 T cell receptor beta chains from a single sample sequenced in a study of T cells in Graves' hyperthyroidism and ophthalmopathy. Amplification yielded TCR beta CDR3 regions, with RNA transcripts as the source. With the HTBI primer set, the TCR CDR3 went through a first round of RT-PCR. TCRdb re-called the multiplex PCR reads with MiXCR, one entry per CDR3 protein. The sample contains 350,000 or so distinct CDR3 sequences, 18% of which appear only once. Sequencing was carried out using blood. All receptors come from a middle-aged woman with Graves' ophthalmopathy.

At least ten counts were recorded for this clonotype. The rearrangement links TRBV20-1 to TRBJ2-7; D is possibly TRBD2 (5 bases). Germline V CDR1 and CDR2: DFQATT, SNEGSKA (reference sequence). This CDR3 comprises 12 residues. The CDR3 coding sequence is TGCAGGCTAACCGGAGAGGCGGGTAGGCAGTACTTC. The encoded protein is CRLTGEAGRQYF.

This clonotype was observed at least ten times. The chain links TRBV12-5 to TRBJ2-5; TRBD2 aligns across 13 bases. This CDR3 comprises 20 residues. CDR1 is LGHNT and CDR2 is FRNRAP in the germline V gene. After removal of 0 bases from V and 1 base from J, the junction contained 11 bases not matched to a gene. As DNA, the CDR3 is TGTGCTAGTGGTTTGGTACGGCCTTTACTAGCGGGAGGGTTCCAAGAGACCCAGTACTTC. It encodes CASGLVRPLLAGGFQETQYF.

DNA of the CDR3: TGTGCCAGCTGTGCAGGGATTCTTAGGGCTCCGAACACCGGGGAGCTGTTTTTT. Translating it yields CASCAGILRAPNTGELFF. The chain has TRBV6-1 and TRBJ2-2; perhaps TRBD1 as D (5 bases). The CDR3 loop spans 18 amino acids. Germline V gene lookup returns CDR1 MNHNS and CDR2 SASEGT. The V and J ends lost 8 bases and 0 bases respectively, with 22 bases between them.

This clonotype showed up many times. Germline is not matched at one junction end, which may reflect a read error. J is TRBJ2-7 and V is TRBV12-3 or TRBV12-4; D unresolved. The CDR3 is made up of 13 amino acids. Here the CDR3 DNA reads TGTGCCAGCAGTTTAGACAGTTGGGTCCTCCTTCACTTC. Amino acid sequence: CASSLDSWVLLHF.

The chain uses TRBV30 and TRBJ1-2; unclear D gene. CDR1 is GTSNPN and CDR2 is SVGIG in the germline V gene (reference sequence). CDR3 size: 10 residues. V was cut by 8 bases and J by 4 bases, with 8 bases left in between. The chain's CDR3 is CALRIYGYTF. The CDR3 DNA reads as TGTGCCCTCCGGATCTATGGCTACACCTTC.

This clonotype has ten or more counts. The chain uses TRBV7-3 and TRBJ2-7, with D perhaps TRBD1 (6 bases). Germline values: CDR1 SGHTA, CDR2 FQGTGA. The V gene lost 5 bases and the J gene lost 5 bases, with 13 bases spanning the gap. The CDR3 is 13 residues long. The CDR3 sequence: CASSTTYRDEQYF. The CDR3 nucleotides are TGTGCCAGCAGCACCACCTACAGGGACGAGCAGTACTTC. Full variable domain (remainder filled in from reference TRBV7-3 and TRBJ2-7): GAGVSQTPSNKVTEKGKYVELRCDPISGHTALYWYRQSLGQGPEFLIYFQGTGAADDSGLPNDRFFAVRPEGSVSTLKIQRTERGDSAVYLCASSTTYRDEQYFGPGTRLTVT.

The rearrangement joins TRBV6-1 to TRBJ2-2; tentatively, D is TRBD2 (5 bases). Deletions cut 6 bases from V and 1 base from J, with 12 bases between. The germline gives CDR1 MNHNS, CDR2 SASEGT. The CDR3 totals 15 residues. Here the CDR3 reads CASSVKGLNTGELFF. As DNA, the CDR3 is TGTGCCAGCAGCGTAAAAGGACTGAACACCGGGGAGCTGTTTTTT.

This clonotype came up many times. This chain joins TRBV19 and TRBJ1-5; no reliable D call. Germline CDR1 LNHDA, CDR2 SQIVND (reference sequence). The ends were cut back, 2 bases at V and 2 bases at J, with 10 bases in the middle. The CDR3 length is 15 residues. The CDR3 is CASSIRTSGNQPQHF. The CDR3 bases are TGTGCCAGTAGTATACGGACTTCGGGCAATCAGCCCCAGCATTTT.

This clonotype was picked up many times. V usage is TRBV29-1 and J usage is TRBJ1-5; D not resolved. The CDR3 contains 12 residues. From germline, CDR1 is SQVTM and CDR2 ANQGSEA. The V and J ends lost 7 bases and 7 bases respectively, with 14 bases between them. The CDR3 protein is CSAQTANQPQHF. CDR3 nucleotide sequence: TGCAGCGCCCAAACAGCTAACCAGCCCCAGCATTTT.

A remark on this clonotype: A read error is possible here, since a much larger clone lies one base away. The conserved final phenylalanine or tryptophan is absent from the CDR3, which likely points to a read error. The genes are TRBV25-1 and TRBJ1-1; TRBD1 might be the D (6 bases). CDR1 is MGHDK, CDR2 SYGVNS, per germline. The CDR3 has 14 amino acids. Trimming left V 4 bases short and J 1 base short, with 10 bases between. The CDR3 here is CASSGGGGNTEAFL. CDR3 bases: TGTGCCAGCAGTGGAGGGGGAGGGAACACTGAAGCTTTCCTT.

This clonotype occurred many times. The CDR3 DNA follows: TGTGCCAGCATCGCGGCTACAGTTCCCTACGAGCAGTACTTC. Amino acid sequence: CASIAATVPYEQYF. The rearrangement links TRBV6-1 to TRBJ2-7; D unresolved. V dropped 7 bases and J dropped 2 bases, with 15 bases sitting between them. The CDR3 covers 14 residues. The germline CDR1 and CDR2 sequences are MNHNS and SASEGT.

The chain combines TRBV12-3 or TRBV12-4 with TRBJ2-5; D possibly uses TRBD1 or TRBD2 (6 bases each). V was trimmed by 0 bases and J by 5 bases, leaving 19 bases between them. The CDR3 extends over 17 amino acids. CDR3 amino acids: CASSLARSSGGGETQYF. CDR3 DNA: TGTGCCAGCAGTTTAGCGAGGAGTAGCGGAGGGGGTGAGACCCAGTACTTC.

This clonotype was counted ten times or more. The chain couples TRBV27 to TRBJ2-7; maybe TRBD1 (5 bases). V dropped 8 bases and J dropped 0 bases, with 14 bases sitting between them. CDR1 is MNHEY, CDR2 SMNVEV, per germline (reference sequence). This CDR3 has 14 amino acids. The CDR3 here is CASGSRQPSYEQYF. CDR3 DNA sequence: TGTGCCAGCGGATCCCGACAGCCCTCCTACGAGCAGTACTTC.

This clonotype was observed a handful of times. In DNA form, the CDR3 reads TGCAGTGCTAGAGTACGGGCAGGGTCCTACGAGCAGTACTTC. Translated, it gives CSARVRAGSYEQYF. The chain has TRBV20-1 and TRBJ2-7, with a possible D match to TRBD1 (5 bases). The ends were cut back, 1 base at V and 1 base at J, with 11 bases in the middle. This CDR3 is 14 amino acids long. Germline V gene data show CDR1 as DFQATT and CDR2 as SNEGSKA (reference sequence).

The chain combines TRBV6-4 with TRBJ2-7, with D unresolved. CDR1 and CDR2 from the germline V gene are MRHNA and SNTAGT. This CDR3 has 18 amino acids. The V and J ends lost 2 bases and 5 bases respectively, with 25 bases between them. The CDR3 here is CASSDPTGIPGPMDEQYF. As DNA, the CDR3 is TGTGCCAGCAGTGACCCGACTGGGATCCCGGGCCCTATGGACGAGCAGTACTTC.

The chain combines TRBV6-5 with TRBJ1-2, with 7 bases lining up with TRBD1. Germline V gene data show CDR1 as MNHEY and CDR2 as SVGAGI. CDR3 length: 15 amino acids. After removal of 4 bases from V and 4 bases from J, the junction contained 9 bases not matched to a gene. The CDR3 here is CASSLSSGTVYGYTF. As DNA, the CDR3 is TGTGCCAGCAGTTTATCCTCCGGGACAGTCTATGGCTACACCTTC.

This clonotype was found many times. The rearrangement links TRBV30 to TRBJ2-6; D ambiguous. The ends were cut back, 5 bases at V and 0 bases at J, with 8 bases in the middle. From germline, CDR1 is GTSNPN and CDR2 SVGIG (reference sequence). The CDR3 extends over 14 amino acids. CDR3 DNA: TGTGCCTGGGCTACAGCCTCTGGGGCCAACGTCCTGACTTTC. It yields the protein CAWATASGANVLTF.

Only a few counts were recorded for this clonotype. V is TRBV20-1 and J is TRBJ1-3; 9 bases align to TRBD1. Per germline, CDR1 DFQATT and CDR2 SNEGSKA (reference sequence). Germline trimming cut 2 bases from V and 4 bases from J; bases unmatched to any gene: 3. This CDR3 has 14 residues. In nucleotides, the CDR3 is TGCAGTGCTAGATACAGGGGGCCCGGAAACACCATATATTTT. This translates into CSARYRGPGNTIYF.

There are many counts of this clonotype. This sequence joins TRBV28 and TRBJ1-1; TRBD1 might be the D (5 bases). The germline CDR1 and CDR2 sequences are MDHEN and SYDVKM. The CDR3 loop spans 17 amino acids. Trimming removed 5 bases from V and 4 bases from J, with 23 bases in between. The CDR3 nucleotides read TGTGCCAGCAGTCTGAGGGGATCCGGGGCTTGGGGCACTGAAGCTTTCTTT. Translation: CASSLRGSGAWGTEAFF.

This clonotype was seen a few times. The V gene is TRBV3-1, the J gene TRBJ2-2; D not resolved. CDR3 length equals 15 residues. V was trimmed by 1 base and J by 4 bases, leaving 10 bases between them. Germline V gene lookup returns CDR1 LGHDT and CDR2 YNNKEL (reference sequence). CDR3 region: CASSQGAATTGELFF. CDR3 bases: TGTGCCAGCAGCCAAGGGGCCGCGACCACCGGGGAGCTGTTTTTT.